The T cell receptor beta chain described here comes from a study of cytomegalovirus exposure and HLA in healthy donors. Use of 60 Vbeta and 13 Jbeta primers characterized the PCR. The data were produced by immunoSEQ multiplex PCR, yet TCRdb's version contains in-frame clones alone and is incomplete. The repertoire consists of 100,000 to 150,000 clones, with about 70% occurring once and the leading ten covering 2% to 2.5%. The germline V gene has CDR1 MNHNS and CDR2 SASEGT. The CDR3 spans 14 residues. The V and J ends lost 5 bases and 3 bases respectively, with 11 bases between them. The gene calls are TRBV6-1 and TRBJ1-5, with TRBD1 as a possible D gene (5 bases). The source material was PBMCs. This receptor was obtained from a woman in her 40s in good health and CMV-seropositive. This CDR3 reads CASSFVGLNQPQHF. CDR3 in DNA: TGTGCCAGCAGTTTCGTGGGGCTCAATCAGCCCCAGCATTTT.